What follows are 17 T cell receptor beta chains derived from one specimen sequenced in a study of T cell responses to AZD1222 COVID-19 vaccine. Libraries were prepared by immunoSEQ multiplex PCR; TCRdb keeps only in-frame clonotypes and omits some of them. The sample contains approximately 170,000 clones, 80% to 90% of which appear only once. The material was peripheral blood, obtained on day 0 of AZD1222 vaccination. The source is an adult in good health.

This sequence joins TRBV9 and TRBJ2-3, with D perhaps matching TRBD2 (5 bases). V was shortened by 1 base and J by 5 bases, with 17 bases between the two germline ends. The CDR3 extends over 16 amino acids. Germline CDR1 SGDLS, CDR2 YYNGEE. CDR3 sequence reads: CASSVRAASWGDTQYF. Written as DNA, the CDR3 is TGTGCCAGCAGCGTAAGAGCGGCCTCCTGGGGAGATACGCAGTATTTT.

The CDR3 region has the DNA TGTGCCAGCAGTTACCTTGCGGCGAACACTGAAGCTTTCTTT. Protein: CASSYLAANTEAFF. This chain joins TRBV6-5 and TRBJ1-1; D unclear. Germline values: CDR1 MNHEY, CDR2 SVGAGI. The CDR3 spans 14 residues. V was pared by 2 bases and J by 1 base, with 8 bases between.

This chain uses TRBV9 with TRBJ2-1; TRBD2 is a possible D gene (7 bases). V gave up 2 bases and J gave up 0 bases, with 18 bases separating them. Looked up from germline, CDR1 is SGDLS and CDR2 is YYNGEE. This CDR3 region has 18 residues. CDR3 bases: TGTGCCAGCAGCGTTTTGATGGCGGGGGCCAGCTCCTACAATGAGCAGTTCTTC. Its translation: CASSVLMAGASSYNEQFF. Based on the CDR3 plus reference TRBV9 and TRBJ2-1, the full variable domain is DSGVTQTPKHLITATGQRVTLRCSPRSGDLSVYWYQQSLDQGLQFLIQYYNGEERAKGNILERFSAQQFPDLHSELNLSSLELGDSALYFCASSVLMAGASSYNEQFFGPGTRLTVL.

V is TRBV12-3 or TRBV12-4 and J is TRBJ1-4; D is undetermined. V dropped 6 bases and J dropped 7 bases, with 12 bases sitting between them. This CDR3 comprises 13 residues. The CDR3 bases are TGTGCCAGCAGACGGGCAGGCGGTGAAAAACTGTTTTTT. It is translated as CASRRAGGEKLFF.

V gene TRBV19 combines with J gene TRBJ1-2; D remains unclear. Looked up from germline, CDR1 is LNHDA and CDR2 is SQIVND (reference sequence). This CDR3 has 13 residues. V lost 1 base and J 4 bases, leaving 7 bases between the germline ends. The CDR3 reads CASSIGTTYGYTF. CDR3 coding DNA: TGTGCCAGTAGTATAGGGACGACCTATGGCTACACCTTC. The full variable domain, with the rest looked up from reference TRBV19 and TRBJ1-2, is DGGITQSPKYLFRKEGQNVTLSCEQNLNHDAMYWYRQDPGQGLRLIYYSQIVNDFQKGDIAEGYSVSREKKESFPLTVTSAQKNPTAFYLCASSIGTTYGYTFGSGTRLTVV.

CDR3 bases: TGCGCCAGCAGCCAAATAGAGAGGTCTAACTATGGCTACACCTTC. Amino acid sequence: CASSQIERSNYGYTF. J is TRBJ1-2 and V is TRBV4-1; D not resolved. The CDR3 sequence is 15 residues long. In germline, CDR1 is MGHRA, CDR2 YSYEKL. The V end was cut by 2 bases, the J end by 0 bases, with 10 bases between.

J is TRBJ1-5 and V is TRBV6-2 or TRBV6-3, with TRBD1 as a possible D gene (6 bases). V lost 4 bases, J lost 10 bases, and 8 bases lay in between. This CDR3 has 11 residues. The germline gives CDR1 MNHEY, CDR2 SVGEGT. CDR3 loop: CASSLGGPQHF. The CDR3 DNA is TGTGCCAGCAGTTTAGGGGGTCCCCAGCATTTT.

The chain uses TRBV5-6 and TRBJ2-2; a possible D gene is TRBD1 (6 bases). The germline CDR1 and CDR2 sequences are SGHDT and YYEEEE. The germline V and J ends were trimmed by 4 bases and 7 bases, with 14 bases remaining between them. This CDR3 is 14 amino acids long. CDR3 sequence (DNA): TGTGCCAGCAGCCCCGGGACACCTTTCGGGGAGCTGTTTTTT. As protein: CASSPGTPFGELFF.

This clone is a singleton in its sample. This chain connects TRBV28 to TRBJ1-2; 11 bases map to TRBD1. Germline-derived CDR1 and CDR2 are MDHEN and SYDVKM. The CDR3 is 14 amino acids. V was clipped by 5 bases and J by 8 bases; unmatched bases: 7. CDR3 sequence reads: CASSPSDRGPGYTF. The DNA for the CDR3 is TGTGCCAGCAGTCCCTCGGACAGGGGGCCAGGCTACACCTTC.

This chain uses TRBV9 with TRBJ1-2; D is undetermined. Germline CDR1 SGDLS, CDR2 YYNGEE. This CDR3 is 15 amino acids long. The V end lost 4 bases, the J end lost 4 bases, and 17 bases lay between the germline ends. For the CDR3, the DNA is TGTGCCAGCAGCACGATCGAAAAGGCGACCTATGGCTACACCTTC. The encoded protein is CASSTIEKATYGYTF.

This chain connects TRBV4-3 to TRBJ2-1; D not certain. Germline lookup yields CDR1 LGHNA and CDR2 YSLEER. The CDR3 loop spans 12 amino acids. V shed 5 bases and J shed 5 bases, with 7 bases lying between them. CDR3 in DNA: TGCGCCAGCAGCAAAACGAACAATGAGCAGTTCTTC. This translates into CASSKTNNEQFF.

The V gene is TRBV6-2 or TRBV6-3, the J gene TRBJ1-2; D gene uncertain. Germline V gene data show CDR1 as MNHEY and CDR2 as SVGEGT. V gave up 6 bases and J gave up 5 bases, with 10 bases separating them. The CDR3 spans 12 residues. CDR3 sequence reads: CASSHPAYGYTF. The CDR3 DNA sequence: TGTGCCAGCAGCCACCCAGCTTATGGCTACACCTTC.

The chain carries TRBV19 and TRBJ1-5; D is possibly TRBD1 (5 bases). This CDR3 contains 17 residues. Germline V gene data show CDR1 as LNHDA and CDR2 as SQIVND (reference sequence). V dropped 3 bases and J dropped 2 bases, with 17 bases sitting between them. The chain's CDR3 is CASSMELGPTGNQPQHF. For the CDR3, the DNA is TGTGCCAGTAGTATGGAGTTGGGGCCGACCGGCAATCAGCCCCAGCATTTT.

The chain carries TRBV7-9 and TRBJ1-4; D unresolved. This CDR3 region has 16 residues. The V end was cut by 1 base, the J end by 2 bases, with 11 bases between. Germline V CDR1 and CDR2: SEHNR, FQNEAQ (reference sequence). CDR3 DNA: TGTGCCAGCAGCTTAGGGGGTATCCGCACTAATGAAAAACTGTTTTTT. It encodes CASSLGGIRTNEKLFF.

J is TRBJ2-2 and V is TRBV12-2; the table's D call TRBD1 went unverified against the DNA. TRBV12-2 is termed a pseudogene. The CDR3 is 14 residues long. This CDR3 is CASRLAQNTGELFF. DNA for the CDR3: TGTGCAAGTCGCTTAGCCCAGAACACCGGGGAGCTGTTTTTT.

The V call is TRBV1, the J call TRBJ2-1; the table assigns TRBD2, which was not confirmed against the DNA. TRBV1 is tagged as a pseudogene. The CDR3 loop spans 18 amino acids. The CDR3 DNA follows: TGCACCAGCAGCCCCAGTGCTACGGGGGGGCGCTCCTACAATGAGCAGTTCTTC. Amino acid sequence: CTSSPSATGGRSYNEQFF.

The CDR3 protein is CARSVPPFGPLRQAGLPGANVLTF. As DNA, the CDR3 is TGTGCCAGAAGCGTTCCTCCCTTCGGCCCTCTCCGACAGGCAGGTCTCCCTGGGGCCAACGTCCTGACTTTC. The J gene is TRBJ2-6, the V gene TRBV5-3; the D gene is possibly TRBD1 (6 bases). TRBV5-3 qualifies as an ORF whose function is uncertain. V lost 4 bases and J 2 bases, leaving 37 bases between the germline ends. The CDR3 sequence is 24 residues long.